The 15 T cell receptor beta chains presented below share a single source sample, sequenced in a study of Ad26.COV2.S vaccination and SARS-CoV-2 variants. The treatment denotes: some 20 received Ad26.COV2.S at low or high dose, single or two shots; about 5 received placebo; per-sample allocation not given. Collection of samples fell on day 63 after the first vaccine or placebo injection. The repertoire was sequenced with immunoSEQ multiplex PCR; TCRdb's copy has only in-frame clones and lacks some. The table includes fewer than 400,000 clones, about nine tenths detected once. The source was peripheral blood, collected in a trial of Ad26.COV2.S vaccine versus placebo. Receptors originate from a person aged 18-60 years who received the Ad26.COV2.S COVID-19 vaccine or a placebo.

The chain recombines TRBV19 with TRBJ1-2; D is perhaps TRBD1 (5 bases). This CDR3 comprises 14 residues. The V end lost 4 bases, the J end lost 1 base, and 10 bases lay between the germline ends. CDR1 LNHDA and CDR2 SQIVND come from the germline V gene (reference sequence). This CDR3 reads CASSTEQDNYGYTF. CDR3 in DNA: TGTGCCAGTAGTACCGAACAGGATAACTATGGCTACACCTTC.

The chain recombines TRBV28 with TRBJ2-5; 8 bases line up with TRBD2. The germline gives CDR1 MDHEN, CDR2 SYDVKM. V trimming: 3 bases; J trimming: 4 bases; junction bases outside the gene matches: 4. This CDR3 comprises 14 residues. The CDR3 sequence: CASSFWAGGETQYF. Here the CDR3 DNA reads TGTGCCAGCAGTTTTTGGGCGGGGGGAGAGACCCAGTACTTC.

The chain couples TRBV6-6 to TRBJ1-2, with D possibly being TRBD1 (6 bases). The CDR3 has 13 residues. V was cut by 7 bases and J by 3 bases, with 12 bases left in between. Germline V CDR1 and CDR2: MNHNY, SVGAGI (reference sequence). CDR3 sequence (DNA): TGTGCCAGCATCCCGGGGACATACTATGGCTACACCTTC. The encoded protein is CASIPGTYYGYTF.

The chain joins TRBV2 to TRBJ2-7, with 8 bases lining up with TRBD2. The germline gives CDR1 SNHLY, CDR2 FYNNEI. This CDR3 is 12 amino acids long. V trimming: 6 bases; J trimming: 5 bases; junction bases outside the gene matches: 3. The CDR3 loop is CASSPGGDEQYF. The DNA for the CDR3 is TGTGCCAGCAGCCCGGGAGGGGACGAGCAGTACTTC. The whole variable domain, remainder taken from reference TRBV2 and TRBJ2-7, is EPEVTQTPSHQVTQMGQEVILRCVPISNHLYFYWYRQILGQKVEFLVSFYNNEISEKSEIFDDQFSVERPDGSNFTLKIRSTKLEDSAMYFCASSPGGDEQYFGPGTRLTVT.

This clone has just one count. J is TRBJ1-2 and V is TRBV3-1 (or the pseudogene TRBV3-2); D not resolved. CDR1 and CDR2 from the germline V gene are LGHDT and YNNKEL (reference sequence). V was trimmed by 1 base and J by 5 bases, leaving 5 bases between them. There are 12 residues in the CDR3. In nucleotides, the CDR3 is TGTGCCAGCAGCCAAGCCGGTTATGGCTACACCTTC. It encodes CASSQAGYGYTF.

The chain uses TRBV27 and TRBJ1-6, with D maybe TRBD1 (5 bases). CDR1 MNHEY and CDR2 SMNVEV come from the germline V gene (reference sequence). This CDR3 has 15 amino acids. V gave up 2 bases and J gave up 9 bases, with 14 bases separating them. The CDR3 is CASSLDYGGGSPLHF. The CDR3 nucleotides read TGTGCCAGCAGTTTAGATTACGGGGGAGGTTCACCCCTCCACTTT.

This chain uses TRBV6-2 or TRBV6-3 with TRBJ2-7; possible D gene TRBD2, 6 bases. Germline values: CDR1 MNHEY, CDR2 SVGEGT. This CDR3 spans 19 amino acids. Trimming left V 0 bases short and J 0 bases short, with 21 bases between. CDR3 coding DNA: TGTGCCAGCAGTTACTCGACCTCTTGGGAGGCACTGAGCTCCTACGAGCAGTACTTC. This encodes CASSYSTSWEALSSYEQYF.

The chain is built from TRBV4-3 and TRBJ1-2; a possible D gene is TRBD1 (5 bases). Germline V gives CDR1 LGHNA, CDR2 YSLEER. Trimming took 1 base from V and 4 from J, leaving 19 bases between them. The CDR3 length is 17 residues. The CDR3 bases are TGCGCCAGCAGCCAAGTTCGCGGGGCAGGGCTGACCTATGGCTACACCTTC. Translated, it gives CASSQVRGAGLTYGYTF.

The gene calls are TRBV28 and TRBJ1-5; maybe TRBD1 (6 bases). The CDR3 spans 17 residues. The V end lost 3 bases, the J end lost 6 bases, and 21 bases lay between the germline ends. Germline CDR1 reads MDHEN; CDR2 reads SYDVKM. CDR3 nucleotide sequence: TGTGCCAGCAGTTTGGAGTTCGTGATACAGGGACGTCAGCCCCAGCATTTT. This encodes CASSLEFVIQGRQPQHF.

This chain joins TRBV11-3 and TRBJ2-3; D remains ambiguous. Germline V gene sequence: CDR1 SGHNT, CDR2 YENEEA. Trimming pared 6 bases from V and 2 bases from J, leaving 9 bases between. The CDR3 extends over 13 amino acids. The CDR3 bases are TGTGCCAGCAGTCCGGAACCCACAGATACGCAGTATTTT. Translating it yields CASSPEPTDTQYF.

The chain couples TRBV6-2 or TRBV6-3 to TRBJ1-5; no firm D call. CDR1 MNHEY and CDR2 SVGEGT come from the germline V gene. V lost 0 bases and J lost 9, with 15 bases in between. The CDR3 spans 15 residues. The CDR3 loop reads CASSYSLGALTPQHF. CDR3 coding DNA: TGTGCCAGCAGTTACTCACTGGGAGCCCTAACGCCCCAGCATTTT.

This chain uses TRBV6-1 with TRBJ1-2, with D hard to call. V was clipped by 2 bases and J by 5 bases, with 9 bases between them. This CDR3 contains 13 residues. From germline, CDR1 is MNHNS and CDR2 SASEGT. The CDR3 region is CASSELVKYGYTF. In nucleotides, the CDR3 is TGTGCCAGCAGTGAACTGGTGAAATATGGCTACACCTTC.

V usage is TRBV2 and J usage is TRBJ2-4, with 11 bases identical to TRBD1. J was trimmed by 8 bases and V by 6 bases; bases with no gene match: 12. The V gene's germline CDR1 is SNHLY and CDR2 FYNNEI. This CDR3 contains 16 residues. CDR3 in amino acids: CASRPDRTGGTDIQYF. The CDR3 DNA reads TGTGCCAGCAGGCCGGATCGGACAGGGGGCACAGACATTCAGTACTTC.

The V and J genes are TRBV27 and TRBJ2-3; 8 bases are a match to TRBD1. J lost 3 bases, V lost 6 bases, and 8 bases had no gene match. Germline CDR1 reads MNHEY; CDR2 reads SMNVEV (reference sequence). This CDR3 is 15 amino acids long. CDR3 DNA: TGTGCCAGCAGCCCAGACAGGGGTGGAACAGATACGCAGTATTTT. Translating gives CASSPDRGGTDTQYF.

This clone was detected only once. The rearrangement uses TRBV29-1 and TRBJ1-1, with 9 bases fitting TRBD1. V gave up 6 bases and J gave up 1 base; unmatched junction bases: 6. CDR1 is SQVTM and CDR2 is ANQGSEA in the germline V gene. The CDR3 is made up of 14 amino acids. CDR3 amino acids: CSVELQGANTEAFF. Written as DNA, the CDR3 is TGCAGCGTCGAATTACAGGGGGCGAACACTGAAGCTTTCTTT. The variable domain in full, completed from reference TRBV29-1 and TRBJ1-1, reads SAVISQKPSRDICQRGTSLTIQCQVDSQVTMMFWYRQQPGQSLTLIATANQGSEATYESGFVIDKFPISRPNLTFSTLTVSNMSPEDSSIYLCSVELQGANTEAFFGQGTRLTVV.